The TCR beta chain under discussion was sequenced for a study of T cell repertoires in cytomegalovirus infection. Study-level information: TCR beta signatures that were public indicated CMV infection and matching HLA type. Study findings and constraints: HLA-C-restricted CMV-specific TCR beta clonotypes prevailed in the ex vivo response.

TCRdb re-derived calls from the reads in MiXCR, one entry per CDR3 protein. The repertoire has about half a million distinct CDR3 sequences, about 42% of them found once; the top ten carry 40% to 50%. Remarks on this clonotype: Its target is unknown.

Trimming stripped 4 bases from V and 2 bases from J, with 9 bases between. Germline V gene data show CDR1 as SGHTA and CDR2 as FQGNSA. The CDR3 runs to 13 residues. The sample was cultured PBMCs, taken from culture after CMV antigen stimulation. The chain joins TRBV7-2 to TRBJ2-7; D may correspond to TRBD1 or TRBD2 (6 bases each). The origin of this receptor is a human donor in good health (CMV status not recorded). Some clones in this sample may be carry-over from other donors' samples. The DNA for the CDR3 is TGTGCCAGCAGCTGGGGGGCCCCCTACGAGCAGTACTTC. It codes for CASSWGAPYEQYF.